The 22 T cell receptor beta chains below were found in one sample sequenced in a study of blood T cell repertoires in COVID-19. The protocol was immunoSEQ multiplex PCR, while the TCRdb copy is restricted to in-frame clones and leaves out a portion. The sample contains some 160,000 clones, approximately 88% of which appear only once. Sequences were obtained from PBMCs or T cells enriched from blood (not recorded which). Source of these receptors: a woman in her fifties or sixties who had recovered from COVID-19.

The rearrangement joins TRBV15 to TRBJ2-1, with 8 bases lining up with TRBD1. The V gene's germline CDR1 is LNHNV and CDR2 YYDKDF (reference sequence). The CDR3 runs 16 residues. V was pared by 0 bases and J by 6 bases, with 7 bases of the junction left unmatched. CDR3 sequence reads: CATSRDRQGARNEQFF. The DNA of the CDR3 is TGTGCCACCAGCAGAGATAGGCAGGGGGCTCGCAATGAGCAGTTCTTC.

The DNA of the CDR3 is TGTGCCAGCAGCTCGGAGGGTAGCAATCAGCCCCAGCATTTT. Amino acids: CASSSEGSNQPQHF. V and J are TRBV11-3 and TRBJ1-5; the D is unclear. Trimming removed 4 bases from V and 0 bases from J, with 7 bases in between. Germline V gene data show CDR1 as SGHNT and CDR2 as YENEEA. The CDR3 length is 14 residues. Filled out from reference TRBV11-3 and TRBJ1-5, the complete variable domain reads EAGVVQSPRYKIIEKKQPVAFWCNPISGHNTLYWYLQNLGQGPELLIRYENEEAVDDSQLPKDRFSAERLKGVDSTLKIQPAELGDSAVYLCASSSEGSNQPQHFGDGTRLSIL.

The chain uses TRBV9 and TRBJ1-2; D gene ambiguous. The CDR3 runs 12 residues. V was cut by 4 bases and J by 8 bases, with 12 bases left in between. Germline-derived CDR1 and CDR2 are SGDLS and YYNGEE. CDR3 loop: CASSSREDGYTF. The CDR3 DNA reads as TGTGCCAGCAGCTCCCGGGAAGACGGCTACACCTTC.

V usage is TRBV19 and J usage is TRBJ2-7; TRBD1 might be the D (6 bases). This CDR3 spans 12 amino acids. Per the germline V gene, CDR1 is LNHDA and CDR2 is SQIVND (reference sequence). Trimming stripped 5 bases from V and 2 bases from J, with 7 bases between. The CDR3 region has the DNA TGTGCCAGTAGTGGACAGACCTACGAGCAGTACTTC. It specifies CASSGQTYEQYF.

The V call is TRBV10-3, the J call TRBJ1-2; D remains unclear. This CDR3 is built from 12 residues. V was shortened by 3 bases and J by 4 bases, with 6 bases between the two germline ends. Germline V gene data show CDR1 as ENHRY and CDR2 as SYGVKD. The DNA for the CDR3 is TGTGCCATCAGTGATCCAGGCTATGGCTACACCTTC. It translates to CAISDPGYGYTF.

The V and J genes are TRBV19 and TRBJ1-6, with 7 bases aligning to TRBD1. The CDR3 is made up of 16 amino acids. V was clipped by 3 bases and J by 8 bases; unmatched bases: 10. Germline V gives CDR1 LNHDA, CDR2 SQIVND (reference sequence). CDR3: CASSIQGGAGYSPLHF. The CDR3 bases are TGTGCCAGTAGTATTCAAGGGGGCGCTGGGTATTCACCCCTCCACTTT.

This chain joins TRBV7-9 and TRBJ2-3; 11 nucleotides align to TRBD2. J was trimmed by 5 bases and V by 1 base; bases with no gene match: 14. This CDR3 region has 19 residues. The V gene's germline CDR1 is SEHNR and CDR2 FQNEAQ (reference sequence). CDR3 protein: CASSLGPPTSGGTIDTQYF. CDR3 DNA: TGTGCCAGCAGCTTAGGCCCCCCTACTAGCGGGGGAACAATAGATACGCAGTATTTT.

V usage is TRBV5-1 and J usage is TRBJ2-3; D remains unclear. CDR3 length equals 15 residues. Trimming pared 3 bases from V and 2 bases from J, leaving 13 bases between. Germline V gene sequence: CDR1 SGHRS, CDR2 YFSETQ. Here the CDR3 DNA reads TGCGCCAGCAGCTCCGACAAAATTAACACAGATACGCAGTATTTT. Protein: CASSSDKINTDTQYF.

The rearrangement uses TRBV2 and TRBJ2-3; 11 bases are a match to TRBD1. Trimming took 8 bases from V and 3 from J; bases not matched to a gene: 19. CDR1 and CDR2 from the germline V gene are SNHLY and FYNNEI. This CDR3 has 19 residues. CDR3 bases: TGTGCCAGCTGGTTGAGGTCGTGGACGGGACAGGGGGTAACAGATACGCAGTATTTT. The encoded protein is CASWLRSWTGQGVTDTQYF.

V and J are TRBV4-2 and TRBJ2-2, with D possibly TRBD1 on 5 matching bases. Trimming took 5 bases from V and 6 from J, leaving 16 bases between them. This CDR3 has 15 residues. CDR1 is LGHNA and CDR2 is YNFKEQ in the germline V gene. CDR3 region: CASSATDRLAGELFF. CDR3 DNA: TGTGCCAGCAGCGCCACAGACAGATTGGCCGGGGAGCTGTTTTTT.

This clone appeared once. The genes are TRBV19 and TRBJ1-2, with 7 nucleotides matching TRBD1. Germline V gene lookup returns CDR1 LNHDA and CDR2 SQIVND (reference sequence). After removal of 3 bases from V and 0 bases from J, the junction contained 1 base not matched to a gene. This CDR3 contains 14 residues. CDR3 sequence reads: CASSMTGPNYGYTF. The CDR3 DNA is TGTGCCAGTAGTATGACAGGGCCTAACTATGGCTACACCTTC.

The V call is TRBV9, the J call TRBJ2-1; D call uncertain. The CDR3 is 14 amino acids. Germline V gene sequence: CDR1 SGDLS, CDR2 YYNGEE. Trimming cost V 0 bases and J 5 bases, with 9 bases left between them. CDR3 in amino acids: CASSVEDTNNEQFF. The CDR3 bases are TGTGCCAGCAGCGTAGAAGACACGAACAATGAGCAGTTCTTC.

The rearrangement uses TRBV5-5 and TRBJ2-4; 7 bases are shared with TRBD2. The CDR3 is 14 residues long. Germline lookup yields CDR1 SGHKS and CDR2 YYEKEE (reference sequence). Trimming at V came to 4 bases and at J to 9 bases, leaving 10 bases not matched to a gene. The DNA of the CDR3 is TGTGCCAGCAGCAGGGGAGGGACGGTAGGCATTCAGTACTTC. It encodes CASSRGGTVGIQYF.

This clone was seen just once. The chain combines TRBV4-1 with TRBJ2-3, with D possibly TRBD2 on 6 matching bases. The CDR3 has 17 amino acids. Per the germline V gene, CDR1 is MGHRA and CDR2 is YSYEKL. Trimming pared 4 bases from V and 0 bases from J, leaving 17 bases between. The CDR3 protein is CASSPFPKRVSTDTQYF. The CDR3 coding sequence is TGCGCCAGCAGCCCCTTCCCCAAGCGGGTGAGCACAGATACGCAGTATTTT.

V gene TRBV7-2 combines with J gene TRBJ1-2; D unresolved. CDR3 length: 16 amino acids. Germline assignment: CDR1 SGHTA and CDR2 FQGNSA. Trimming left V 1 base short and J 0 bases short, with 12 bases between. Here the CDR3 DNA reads TGTGCCAGCAGCTTAGATGGAGGTTTTGCTAACTATGGCTACACCTTC. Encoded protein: CASSLDGGFANYGYTF.

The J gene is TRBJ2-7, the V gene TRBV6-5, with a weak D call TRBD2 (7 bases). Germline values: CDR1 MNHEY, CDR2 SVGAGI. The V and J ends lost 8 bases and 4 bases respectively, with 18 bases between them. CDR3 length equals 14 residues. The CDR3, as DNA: TGTGCCAGCCCCACGGAGGGGGGGAGGTACGAGCAGTACTTC. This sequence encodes CASPTEGGRYEQYF.

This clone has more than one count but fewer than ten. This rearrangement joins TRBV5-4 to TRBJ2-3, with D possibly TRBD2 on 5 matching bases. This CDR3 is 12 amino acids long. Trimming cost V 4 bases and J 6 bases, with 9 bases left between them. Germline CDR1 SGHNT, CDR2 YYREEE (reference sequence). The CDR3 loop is CASSDPGDTQYF. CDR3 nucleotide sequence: TGTGCCAGCAGCGATCCGGGGGATACGCAGTATTTT.

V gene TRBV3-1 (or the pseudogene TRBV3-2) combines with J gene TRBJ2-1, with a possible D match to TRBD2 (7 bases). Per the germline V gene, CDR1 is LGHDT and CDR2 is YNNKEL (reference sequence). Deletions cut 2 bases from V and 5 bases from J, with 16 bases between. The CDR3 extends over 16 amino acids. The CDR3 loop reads CASSQRGGVFDNEQFF. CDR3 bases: TGTGCCAGCAGCCAAAGGGGGGGGGTATTCGACAATGAGCAGTTCTTC.

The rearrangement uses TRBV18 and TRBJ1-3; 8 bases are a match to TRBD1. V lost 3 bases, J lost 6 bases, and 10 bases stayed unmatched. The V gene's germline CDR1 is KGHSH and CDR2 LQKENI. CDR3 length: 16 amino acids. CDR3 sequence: CASSPARGQGLNTIYF. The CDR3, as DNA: TGTGCCAGCTCACCCGCCCGCGGACAGGGTTTAAACACCATATATTTT.

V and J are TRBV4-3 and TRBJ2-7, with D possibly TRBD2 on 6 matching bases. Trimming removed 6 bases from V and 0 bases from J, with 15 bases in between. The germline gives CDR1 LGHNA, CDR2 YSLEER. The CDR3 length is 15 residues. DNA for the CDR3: TGCGCCAGCAGTCGCGGGACGGTGAGCTCCTACGAGCAGTACTTC. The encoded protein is CASSRGTVSSYEQYF.

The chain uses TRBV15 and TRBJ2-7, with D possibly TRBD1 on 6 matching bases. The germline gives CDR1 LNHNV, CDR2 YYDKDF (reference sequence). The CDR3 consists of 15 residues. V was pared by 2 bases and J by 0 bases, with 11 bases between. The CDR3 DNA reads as TGTGCCACCAGCAGACAGACAGGAAGCTCCTACGAGCAGTACTTC. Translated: CATSRQTGSSYEQYF.

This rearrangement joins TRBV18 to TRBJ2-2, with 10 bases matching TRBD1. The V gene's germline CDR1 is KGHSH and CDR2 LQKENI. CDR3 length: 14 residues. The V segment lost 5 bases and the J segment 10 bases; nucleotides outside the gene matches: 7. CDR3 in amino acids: CASSRDRGIEELFF. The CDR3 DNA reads TGTGCCAGCTCAAGGGACAGGGGAATTGAGGAGCTGTTTTTT.